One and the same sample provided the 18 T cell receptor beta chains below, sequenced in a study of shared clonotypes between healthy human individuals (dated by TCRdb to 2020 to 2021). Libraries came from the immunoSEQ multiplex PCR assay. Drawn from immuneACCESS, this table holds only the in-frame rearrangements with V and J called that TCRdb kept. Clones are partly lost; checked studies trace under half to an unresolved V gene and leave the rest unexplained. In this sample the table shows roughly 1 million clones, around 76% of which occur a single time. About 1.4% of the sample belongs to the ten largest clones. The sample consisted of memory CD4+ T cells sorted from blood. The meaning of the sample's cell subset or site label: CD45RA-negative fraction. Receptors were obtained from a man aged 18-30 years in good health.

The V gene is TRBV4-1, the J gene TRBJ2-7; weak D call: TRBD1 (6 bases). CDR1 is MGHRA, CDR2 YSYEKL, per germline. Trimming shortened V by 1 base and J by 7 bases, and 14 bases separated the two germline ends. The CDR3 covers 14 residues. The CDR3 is CASSQVRDTLEQYF. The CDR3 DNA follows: TGCGCCAGCAGCCAAGTCCGGGACACCTTGGAGCAGTACTTC.

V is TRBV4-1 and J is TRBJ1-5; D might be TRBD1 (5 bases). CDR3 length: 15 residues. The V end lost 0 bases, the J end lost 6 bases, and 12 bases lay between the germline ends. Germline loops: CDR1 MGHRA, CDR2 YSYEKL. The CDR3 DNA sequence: TGCGCCAGCAGCCAAGACGGCGGGGCGGGTCAGCCCCAGCATTTT. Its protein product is CASSQDGGAGQPQHF.

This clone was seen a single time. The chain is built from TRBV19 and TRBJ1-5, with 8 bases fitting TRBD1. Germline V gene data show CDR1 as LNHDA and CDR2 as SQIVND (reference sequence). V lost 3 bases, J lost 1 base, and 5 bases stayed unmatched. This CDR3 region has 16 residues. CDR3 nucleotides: TGTGCCAGTAGTATCCCGACAGGGGTCAGCAATCAGCCCCAGCATTTT. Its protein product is CASSIPTGVSNQPQHF.

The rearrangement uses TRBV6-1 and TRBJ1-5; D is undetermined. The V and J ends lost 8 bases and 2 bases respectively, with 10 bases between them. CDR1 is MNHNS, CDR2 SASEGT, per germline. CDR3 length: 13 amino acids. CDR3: CASAGVGNQPQHF. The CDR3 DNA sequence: TGTGCCAGCGCCGGGGTGGGCAATCAGCCCCAGCATTTT.

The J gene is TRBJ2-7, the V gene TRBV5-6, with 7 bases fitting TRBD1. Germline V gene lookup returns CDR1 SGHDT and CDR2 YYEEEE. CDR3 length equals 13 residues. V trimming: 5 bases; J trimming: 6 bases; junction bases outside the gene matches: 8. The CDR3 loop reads CASSVQGPGEQYF. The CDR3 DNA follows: TGTGCCAGCAGTGTACAGGGGCCAGGCGAGCAGTACTTC.

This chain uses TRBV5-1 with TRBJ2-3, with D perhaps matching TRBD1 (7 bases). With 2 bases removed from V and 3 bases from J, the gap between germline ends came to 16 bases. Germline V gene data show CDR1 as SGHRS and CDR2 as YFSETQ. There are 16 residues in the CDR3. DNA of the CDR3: TGCGCCAGCAGCTTCTCTGAACAGGGGAGGACAGATACGCAGTATTTT. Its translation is CASSFSEQGRTDTQYF.

As DNA, the CDR3 is TGCGCCAGCAGCTCAGGCGCGGGGAAAGGCTCCTACAATGAGCAGTTCTTC. Protein sequence: CASSSGAGKGSYNEQFF. The genes are TRBV5-1 and TRBJ2-1, with a weak D call TRBD2 (6 bases). CDR3 size: 17 residues. Germline V gives CDR1 SGHRS, CDR2 YFSETQ. The V gene lost 3 bases and the J gene lost 0 bases, with 16 bases spanning the gap.

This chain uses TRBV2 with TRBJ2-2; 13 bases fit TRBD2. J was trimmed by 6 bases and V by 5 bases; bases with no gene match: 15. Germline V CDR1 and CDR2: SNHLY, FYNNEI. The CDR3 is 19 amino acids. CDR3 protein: CASSHQSTSGRAQAGELFF. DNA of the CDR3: TGTGCCAGCAGTCACCAATCAACTAGCGGGAGGGCCCAGGCCGGGGAGCTGTTTTTT.

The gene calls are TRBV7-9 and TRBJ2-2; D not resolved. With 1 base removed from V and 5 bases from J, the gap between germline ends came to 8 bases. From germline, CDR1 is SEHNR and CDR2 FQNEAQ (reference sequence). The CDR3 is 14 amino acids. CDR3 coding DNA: TGTGCCAGCAGCTTAGGTGTCGGGACCGGGGAGCTGTTTTTT. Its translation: CASSLGVGTGELFF.

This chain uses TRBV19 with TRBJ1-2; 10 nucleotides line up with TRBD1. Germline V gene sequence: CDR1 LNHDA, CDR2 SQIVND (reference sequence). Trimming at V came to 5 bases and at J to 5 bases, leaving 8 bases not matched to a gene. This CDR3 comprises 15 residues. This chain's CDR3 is CASSAPGQGIYGYTF. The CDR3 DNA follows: TGTGCCAGTAGTGCTCCGGGACAGGGGATATATGGCTACACCTTC.

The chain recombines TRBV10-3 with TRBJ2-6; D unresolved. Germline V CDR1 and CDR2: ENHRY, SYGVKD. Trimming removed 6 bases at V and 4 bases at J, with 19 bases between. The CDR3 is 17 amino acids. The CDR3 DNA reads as TGTGCCATCAGCCGACAAAAAGGAGCTCTGGGGGCCAACGTCCTGACTTTC. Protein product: CAISRQKGALGANVLTF.

The CDR3 is CSVAGVGRDEQFF. DNA for the CDR3: TGCAGCGTTGCGGGGGTTGGAAGGGATGAGCAGTTCTTC. This rearrangement joins TRBV29-1 to TRBJ2-1, with D possibly matching TRBD2 (6 bases). This CDR3 has 13 amino acids. V lost 4 bases to trimming and J lost 8 bases, with 15 bases between them. CDR1 is SQVTM, CDR2 ANQGSEA, per germline.

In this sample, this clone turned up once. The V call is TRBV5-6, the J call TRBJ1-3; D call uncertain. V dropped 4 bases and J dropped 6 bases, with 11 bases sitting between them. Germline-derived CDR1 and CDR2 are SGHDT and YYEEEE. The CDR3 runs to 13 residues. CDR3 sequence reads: CASSGRRVNTIYF. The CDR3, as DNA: TGTGCCAGCAGCGGTCGGCGCGTAAACACCATATATTTT.

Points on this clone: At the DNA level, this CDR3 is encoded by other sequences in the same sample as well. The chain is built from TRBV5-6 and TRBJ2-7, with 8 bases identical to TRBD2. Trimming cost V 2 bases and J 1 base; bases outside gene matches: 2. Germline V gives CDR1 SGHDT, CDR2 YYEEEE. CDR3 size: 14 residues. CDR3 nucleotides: TGTGCCAGCAGCTTCGGGGGGGCATCCTACGAGCAGTACTTC. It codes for CASSFGGASYEQYF.

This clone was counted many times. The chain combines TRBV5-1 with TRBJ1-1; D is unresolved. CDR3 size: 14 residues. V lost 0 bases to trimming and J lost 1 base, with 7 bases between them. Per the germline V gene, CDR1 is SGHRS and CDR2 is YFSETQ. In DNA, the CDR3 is TGCGCCAGCAGCTTGGTTCCCGCGAACACTGAAGCTTTCTTT. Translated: CASSLVPANTEAFF.

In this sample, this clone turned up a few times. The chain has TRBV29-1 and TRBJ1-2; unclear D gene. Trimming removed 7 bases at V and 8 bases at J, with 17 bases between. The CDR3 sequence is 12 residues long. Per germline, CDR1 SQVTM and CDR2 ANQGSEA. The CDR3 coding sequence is TGCAGCGCCGCGGGCCTGTTGGAGGGCTACACCTTC. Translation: CSAAGLLEGYTF.

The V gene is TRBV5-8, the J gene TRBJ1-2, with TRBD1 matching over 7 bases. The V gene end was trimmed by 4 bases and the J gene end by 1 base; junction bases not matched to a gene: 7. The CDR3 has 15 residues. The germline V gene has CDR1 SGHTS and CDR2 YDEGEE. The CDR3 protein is CASSRGQDYNYGYTF. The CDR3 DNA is TGTGCCAGCAGCCGAGGACAGGACTATAACTATGGCTACACCTTC. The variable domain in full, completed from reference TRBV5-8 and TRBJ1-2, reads EAGVTQSPTHLIKTRGQQATLRCSPISGHTSVYWYQQALGLGLQFLLWYDEGEERNRGNFPPRFSGRQFPNYSSELNVNALELEDSALYLCASSRGQDYNYGYTFGSGTRLTVV.

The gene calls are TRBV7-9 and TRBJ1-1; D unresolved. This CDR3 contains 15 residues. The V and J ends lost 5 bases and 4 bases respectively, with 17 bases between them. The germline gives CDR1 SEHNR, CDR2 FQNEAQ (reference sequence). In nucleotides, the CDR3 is TGTGCCAGCAGCCTCTCTAATATACCCCTCACTGAAGCTTTCTTT. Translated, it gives CASSLSNIPLTEAFF.